This TCR beta chain was retrieved from a study of T cell repertoires in cytomegalovirus infection. Overall study: Public TCR beta signatures provided an indication of both CMV infection and a matching HLA type.

TCRdb reprocessed the reads with MiXCR, giving one entry per CDR3 protein. The sample carries fewer than 300,000 distinct CDR3 sequences, about 26% recorded once. Notes on the study in general: Ex vivo responses were dominated by HLA-C-restricted CMV-specific TCR beta clonotypes. Frequencies of public TCR beta families were cumulated, and this identified carriers of CMV plus the relevant HLA.

The CDR3 has 14 amino acids. Trimming took off 4 bases at V and 5 bases at J, with 12 bases between the two ends. CDR1 KGHSH and CDR2 LQKENI come from the germline V gene. As to this clonotype: Its matching antigen is unknown.

The J gene is TRBJ2-1, the V gene TRBV18; possible D gene TRBD1, 5 bases. The TCR was taken from a human donor in good health (CMV status not recorded). Some clones in this sample may be carry-over from other donors' samples. The source material was PBMCs. The CDR3 reads CASSQGPWNNEQFF. DNA for the CDR3: TGTGCCAGCTCACAGGGGCCATGGAACAATGAGCAGTTCTTC.